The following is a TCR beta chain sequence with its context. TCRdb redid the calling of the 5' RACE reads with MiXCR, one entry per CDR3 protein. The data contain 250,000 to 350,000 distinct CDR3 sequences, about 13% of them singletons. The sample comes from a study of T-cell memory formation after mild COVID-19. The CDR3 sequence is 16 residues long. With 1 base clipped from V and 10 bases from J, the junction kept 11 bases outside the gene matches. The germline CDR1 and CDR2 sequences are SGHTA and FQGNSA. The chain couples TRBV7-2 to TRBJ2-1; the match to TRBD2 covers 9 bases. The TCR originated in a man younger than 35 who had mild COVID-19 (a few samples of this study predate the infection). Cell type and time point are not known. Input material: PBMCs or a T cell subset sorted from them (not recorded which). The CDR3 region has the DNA TGTGCCAGCAGCTTAGATCCCCAGCGGGGGGCTTGGGAGCAGTTCTTC. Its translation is CASSLDPQRGAWEQFF.